This entry concerns a single T cell receptor (beta chain). Its specificity is not known. Clones were read by immunoSEQ multiplex PCR, and TCRdb kept only the in-frame ones, dropping some. The table records 32,000 or so clones, approximately 82% of them present only once. These data originate in a study of pediatric ulcerative colitis. Study-level points and caveats: Blood-rectal clonal overlap within each person was significantly higher in ulcerative colitis patients than controls. Repertoires came from total lymphocyte DNA, not specific subsets. Two rectal clonotypes were found only in ulcerative colitis patients, all of them.

Per germline, CDR1 SGDLS and CDR2 YYNGEE. This CDR3 is 13 amino acids long. Trimming shortened V by 1 base and J by 3 bases, and 7 bases separated the two germline ends. The J gene is TRBJ1-1, the V gene TRBV9, with D uncertain. This TCR was recovered from a boy between 5 and 17 years old with severe ulcerative colitis. Sequencing was done on a sample of blood. The CDR3 is CASSVSSDTEAFF. DNA for the CDR3: TGTGCCAGCAGCGTAAGTTCCGACACTGAAGCTTTCTTT. Variable domain in full (rest from reference TRBV9 and TRBJ1-1): DSGVTQTPKHLITATGQRVTLRCSPRSGDLSVYWYQQSLDQGLQFLIQYYNGEERAKGNILERFSAQQFPDLHSELNLSSLELGDSALYFCASSVSSDTEAFFGQGTRLTVV.